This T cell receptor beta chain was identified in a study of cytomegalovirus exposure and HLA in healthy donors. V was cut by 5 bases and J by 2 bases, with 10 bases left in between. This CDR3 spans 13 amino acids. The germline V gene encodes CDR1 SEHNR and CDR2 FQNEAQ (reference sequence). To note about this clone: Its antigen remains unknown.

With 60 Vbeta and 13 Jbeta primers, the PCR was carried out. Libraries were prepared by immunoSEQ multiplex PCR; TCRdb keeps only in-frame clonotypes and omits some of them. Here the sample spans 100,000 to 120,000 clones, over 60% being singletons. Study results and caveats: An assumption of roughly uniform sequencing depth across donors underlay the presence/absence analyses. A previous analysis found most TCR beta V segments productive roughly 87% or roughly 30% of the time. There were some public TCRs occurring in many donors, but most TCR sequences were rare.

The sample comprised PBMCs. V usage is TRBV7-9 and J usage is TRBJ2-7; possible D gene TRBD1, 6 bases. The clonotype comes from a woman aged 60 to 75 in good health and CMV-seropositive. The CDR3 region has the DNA TGTGCCAGCAGCCTGACAGGACCCTACGAGCAGTACTTC. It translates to CASSLTGPYEQYF.